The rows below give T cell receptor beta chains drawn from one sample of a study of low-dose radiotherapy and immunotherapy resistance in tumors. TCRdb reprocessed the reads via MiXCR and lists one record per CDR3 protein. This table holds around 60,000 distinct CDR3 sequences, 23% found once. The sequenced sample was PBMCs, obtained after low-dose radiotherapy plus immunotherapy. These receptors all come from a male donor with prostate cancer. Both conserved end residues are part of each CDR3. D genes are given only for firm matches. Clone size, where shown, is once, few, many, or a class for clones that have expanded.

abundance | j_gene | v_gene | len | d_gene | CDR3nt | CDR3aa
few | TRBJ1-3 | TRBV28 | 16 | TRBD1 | TGTGCCAGCAGTTTCTTGGCGACAGGGGTAGGAAACACCATATATTTT | CASSFLATGVGNTIYF
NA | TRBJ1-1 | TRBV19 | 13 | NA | TGTGCCAGTAGTATCTCAGGGTACACTGAAGCTTTCTTT | CASSISGYTEAFF
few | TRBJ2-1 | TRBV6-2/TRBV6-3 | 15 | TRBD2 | TGTGCCAGCAGACGACTAGCGGGCAACAAAAATGAGCAGTTCTTC | CASRRLAGNKNEQFF
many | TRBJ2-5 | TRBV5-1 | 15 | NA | TGCGCCAGCAGCTTGGCCACCGGGGGGCCAGAGACCCAGTACTTC | CASSLATGGPETQYF
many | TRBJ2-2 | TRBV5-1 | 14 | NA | TGCGCCAGCAGCCCGCGGGGTGGCACCGGGGAGCTGTTTTTT | CASSPRGGTGELFF
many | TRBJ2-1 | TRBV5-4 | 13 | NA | TGTGCCAGCAGCCCGACTAGCTACAATGAGCAGTTCTTC | CASSPTSYNEQFF
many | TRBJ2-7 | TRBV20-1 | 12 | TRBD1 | TGCAGTGCTAGGAGACAGGGGAGTGAGCAGTACTTC | CSARRQGSEQYF
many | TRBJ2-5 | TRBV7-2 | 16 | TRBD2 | TGTGCCAGCAGCTTTCCCGTCGGGACTAGGGAAGAGACCCAGTACTTC | CASSFPVGTREETQYF
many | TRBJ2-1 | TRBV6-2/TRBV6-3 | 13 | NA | TGTGCCAGCAGTTACCGGGGCAACAATGAGCAGTTCTTC | CASSYRGNNEQFF
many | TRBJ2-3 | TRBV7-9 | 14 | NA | TGTGCCAGCAGCGTAACAGGGTTGCGAGATACGCAGTATTTT | CASSVTGLRDTQYF
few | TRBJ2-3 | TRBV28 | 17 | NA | NA | CASSSPGTSGTDTQYFF
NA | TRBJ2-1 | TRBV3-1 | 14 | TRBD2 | TGTGCCAGCAGCAGCCAAGTAAGGGAGGGTGAGCAGTTCTTC | CASSSQVREGEQFF
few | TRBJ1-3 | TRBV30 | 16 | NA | TGTGCCTGGAGTATCCCCCGGGACGCCTCTGGAAACACCATATATTTT | CAWSIPRDASGNTIYF
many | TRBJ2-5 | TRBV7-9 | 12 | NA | TGTGCCAGCAGCTTAGGCCCCGGGACCCAGTACTTC | CASSLGPGTQYF
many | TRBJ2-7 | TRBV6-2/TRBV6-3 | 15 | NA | TGTGCCAGCAGAAACACAGGAACCCTCTCCTACGAGCAGTACTTC | CASRNTGTLSYEQYF
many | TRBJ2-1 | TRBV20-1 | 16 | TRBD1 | TGCAGTGCCAGGCATTCAACCGGGACAGGGCCGAATGAGCAGTTCTTC | CSARHSTGTGPNEQFF
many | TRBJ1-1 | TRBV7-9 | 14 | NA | TGTGCCAGCAGCTTACCCCAGCGAAACACTGAAGCTTTCTTT | CASSLPQRNTEAFF
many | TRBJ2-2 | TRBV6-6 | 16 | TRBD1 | TGTGCCAGCAGTTACTCAGGACAGGGGCTCACCGGGGAGCTGTTTTTT | CASSYSGQGLTGELFF
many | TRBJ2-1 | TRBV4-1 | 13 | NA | TGCGCCAGCAGCATAACACAGGGAAATGAGCAGTTCTTC | CASSITQGNEQFF
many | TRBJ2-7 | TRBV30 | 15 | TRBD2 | TGTGCCTGGAGGCAACTCAGCGGGGGGCGCTACGAGCAGTACTTC | CAWRQLSGGRYEQYF
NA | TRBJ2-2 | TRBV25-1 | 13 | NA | NA | CASSDLGGELFFF
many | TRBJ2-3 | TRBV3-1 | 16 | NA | TGTGCCAGCAGCCCCGAGGGGGGGGGGCACTCAGATACGCAGTATTTT | CASSPEGGGHSDTQYF
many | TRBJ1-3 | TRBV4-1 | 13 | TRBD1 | TGCGCCAGCAGCCGGGACAGGCGAAACACCATATATTTT | CASSRDRRNTIYF
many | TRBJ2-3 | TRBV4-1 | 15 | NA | TGCGCCAGCAGCCCAGGACCTCTAGACACAGATACGCAGTATTTT | CASSPGPLDTDTQYF
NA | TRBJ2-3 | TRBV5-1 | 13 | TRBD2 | TGCGCCAGCAGCATTGCGGGAGCCGATACGCAGTATTTT | CASSIAGADTQYF
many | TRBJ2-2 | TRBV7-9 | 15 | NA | TGTGCCAGCAGCCCACGACGGGAGAACACCGGGGAGCTGTTTTTT | CASSPRRENTGELFF
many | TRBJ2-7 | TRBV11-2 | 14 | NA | TGTGCCAGCAGGCATCCTCGACGAGACTACGAGCAGTACTTC | CASRHPRRDYEQYF
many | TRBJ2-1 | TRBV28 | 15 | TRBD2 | TGTGCCAGCAGTCCTAGCGGTCCCGGTCGGGATGAGCAGTTCTTC | CASSPSGPGRDEQFF
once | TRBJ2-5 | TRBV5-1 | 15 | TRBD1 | TGCGCCAGCAGCTCGGACAGGGGGCCTTCAGTGATCCAGTACTTC | CASSSDRGPSVIQYF
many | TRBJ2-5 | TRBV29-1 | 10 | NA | TGCAGCGTACGGCGGGAGACCCAGTACTTC | CSVRRETQYF
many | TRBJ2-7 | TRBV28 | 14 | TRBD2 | TGTGCCAGCAGTTTACGACTAGCGGGGGGCGAGCAGTACTTC | CASSLRLAGGEQYF
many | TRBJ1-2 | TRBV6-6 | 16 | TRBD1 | TGTGCCAGCATTTATGGCACAGGGGGAGTTATGTATGGCTACACCTTC | CASIYGTGGVMYGYTF
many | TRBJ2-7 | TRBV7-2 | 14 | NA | TGTGCCAGCAGCCGTAGCCCCCCACCGGGGGAGCAGTACTTC | CASSRSPPPGEQYF
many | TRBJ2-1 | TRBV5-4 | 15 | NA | TGTGCCAGCAGCTTAAGCATCCGGCTCCAAAATGAGCAGTTCTTC | CASSLSIRLQNEQFF
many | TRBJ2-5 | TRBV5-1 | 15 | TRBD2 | TGCGCCAGCAGCTTGGTGGCTAGCGGGACGAAGACCCAGTACTTC | CASSLVASGTKTQYF
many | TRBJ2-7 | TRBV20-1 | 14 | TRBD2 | TGCAGTGCTAGAATAGCGGGGGGGAGTTACGAGCAGTACTTC | CSARIAGGSYEQYF
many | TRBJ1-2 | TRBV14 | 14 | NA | TGTGCCAGCAGCCAAGTCTCGGGGGGACATGGCTACACCTTC | CASSQVSGGHGYTF
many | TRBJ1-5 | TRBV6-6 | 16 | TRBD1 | TGTGCCAGCAGCACTGGGACAGGGGGAGGCGGCCAGCCCCAGCATTTT | CASSTGTGGGGQPQHF
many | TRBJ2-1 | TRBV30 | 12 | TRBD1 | TGTGCCGGGACAGGTGATTACAATGAGCAGTTCTTC | CAGTGDYNEQFF
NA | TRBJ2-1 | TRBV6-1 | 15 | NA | TGTGCCAGCAGTTACGGGCAGGGAGGCTACAATGAGCAGTTCTTC | CASSYGQGGYNEQFF
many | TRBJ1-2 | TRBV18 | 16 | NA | TGTGCCAGCTCACCACCCCAGAGGGGGGCCCACTATGGCTACACCTTC | CASSPPQRGAHYGYTF
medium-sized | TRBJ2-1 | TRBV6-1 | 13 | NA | TGTGCCAGCAGTGAAATGTTACTCAATGAGCAGTTCTTC | CASSEMLLNEQFF
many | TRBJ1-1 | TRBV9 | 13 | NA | TGTGCCAGCAGCCTCACAGGGTTCTCTGAAGCTTTCTTT | CASSLTGFSEAFF
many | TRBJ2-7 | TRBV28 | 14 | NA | TGTGCCAGCAGACGGTCGTACTTGGGCTACGAGCAGTACTTC | CASRRSYLGYEQYF
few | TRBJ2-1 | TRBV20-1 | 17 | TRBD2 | TGCAGTGCTAGAGGGCTAGCGGGGGGCCTTTTCTACAATGAGCAGTTCTTC | CSARGLAGGLFYNEQFF
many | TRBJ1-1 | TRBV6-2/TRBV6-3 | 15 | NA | TGTGCCAGCAGTTACTATTCTCGGGGGAGCACTGAAGCTTTCTTT | CASSYYSRGSTEAFF